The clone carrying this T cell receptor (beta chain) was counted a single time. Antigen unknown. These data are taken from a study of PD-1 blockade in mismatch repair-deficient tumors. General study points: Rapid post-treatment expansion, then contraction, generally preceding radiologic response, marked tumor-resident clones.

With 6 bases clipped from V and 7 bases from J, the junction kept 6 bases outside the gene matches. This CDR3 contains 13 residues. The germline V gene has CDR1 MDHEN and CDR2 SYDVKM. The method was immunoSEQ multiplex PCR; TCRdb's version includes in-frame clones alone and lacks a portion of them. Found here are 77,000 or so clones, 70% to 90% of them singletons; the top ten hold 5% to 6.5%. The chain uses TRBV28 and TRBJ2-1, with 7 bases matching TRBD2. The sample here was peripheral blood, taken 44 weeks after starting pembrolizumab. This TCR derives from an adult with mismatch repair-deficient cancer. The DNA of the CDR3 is TGTGCCAGCAGCCCTGCAGCGGGGAATGAGCAGTTCTTC. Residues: CASSPAAGNEQFF.